This is a list of T cell receptor beta chains from one sample in a study of blood T cell repertoires in COVID-19. Repertoires were generated with immunoSEQ multiplex PCR, while TCRdb's copy carries only in-frame clones and drops some. There are approximately 350,000 clones in the sample; 88% occur only once, and 7% to 8% lies in the top ten. Sequenced sample: peripheral blood. All receptors derive from a woman in her 70s with COVID-19, enrolled during active disease. The CDR3 runs from the conserved cysteine through the conserved F or W. D genes are given only for firm matches. Size values are once, few and many counts, or a class for expanded clones, and some rows have none.

D gene,J gene,clone size,V gene,CDR3 protein,CDR3 DNA
-,TRBJ1-4,once,TRBV18,CASSRRQQATNEKLFF,TGTGCCAGCTCTCGAAGACAGCAAGCAACTAATGAAAAACTGTTTTTT
TRBD1,TRBJ2-1,-,TRBV24-1,CATSEMTGGGEQFF,TGTGCCACCAGTGAAATGACAGGGGGCGGTGAGCAGTTCTTC
-,TRBJ2-1,-,TRBV24-1,CATSGLFGRQFF,TGTGCCACCAGTGGTCTGTTCGGGAGGCAGTTCTTC
TRBD1,TRBJ1-1,-,TRBV19,CASTMTGGTEAFF,TGTGCCAGTACCATGACAGGGGGAACTGAAGCTTTCTTT
TRBD1,TRBJ1-2,-,TRBV7-2,CASTRRRTGGIGANYGYTF,TGTGCCAGCACCCGACGGCGTACAGGGGGAATTGGTGCTAACTATGGCTACACCTTC
TRBD1,TRBJ1-1,-,TRBV25-1,CASRNDRANTEAFF,TGTGCCAGCAGAAACGACAGGGCGAACACTGAAGCTTTCTTT
TRBD1,TRBJ1-6,-,TRBV24-1,CATSAGDSYSPLHF,TGTGCCACCAGTGCCGGGGACAGTTATTCACCCCTCCACTTT
-,TRBJ1-1,few,TRBV29-1,CSVSGHTNTEAFF,TGCAGCGTTTCGGGACACACGAACACTGAAGCTTTCTTT
-,TRBJ2-3,-,TRBV7-2,CASSPLGGAADTQYF,TGTGCCAGCAGCCCCTTGGGGGGGGCGGCAGATACGCAGTATTTT
-,TRBJ1-5,-,TRBV5-8,CASSLAQANQPQHF,TGTGCCAGCAGCTTGGCGCAGGCCAATCAGCCCCAGCATTTT
TRBD1,TRBJ1-1,-,TRBV29-1,CSVEDPGQGRGAFF,TGCAGCGTTGAAGACCCCGGACAGGGTAGGGGAGCTTTCTTT
TRBD2,TRBJ2-5,-,TRBV24-1,CATSGGTSNQETQYF,TGTGCCACCTCCGGGGGGACTTCGAACCAAGAGACCCAGTACTTC
TRBD1,TRBJ2-7,-,TRBV5-1,CASSFGTGGWYEQYF,TGCGCCAGCAGCTTCGGGACAGGGGGGTGGTACGAGCAGTACTTC
-,TRBJ1-1,-,TRBV5-1,CASSWVRQTNTEAFF,TGCGCCAGCAGCTGGGTCAGACAAACGAACACTGAAGCTTTCTTT
TRBD1,TRBJ1-2,-,TRBV30,CAWSRTGVDGYTF,TGTGCCTGGAGTAGGACAGGGGTTGATGGCTACACCTTC
TRBD2,TRBJ2-2,-,TRBV5-4,CASSLGLAGATNTGELFF,TGTGCCAGCAGCTTGGGACTAGCGGGGGCTACGAACACCGGGGAGCTGTTTTTT
TRBD1,TRBJ1-1,-,TRBV12-3/TRBV12-4,CASRGDRAIEAFF,TGTGCCAGCAGGGGGGACAGAGCTATAGAAGCTTTCTTT
-,TRBJ2-7,-,TRBV5-1,CASSAGPSSYEQYF,TGCGCCAGCAGCGCGGGACCGAGCTCCTACGAGCAGTACTTC
-,TRBJ2-3,-,TRBV19,CASSHGLTQYF,TGTGCCAGTAGTCACGGACTCACGCAGTATTTT
TRBD2,TRBJ2-1,once,TRBV6-2/TRBV6-3,CASSERGYEQFF,TGTGCCAGCAGTGAGCGGGGGTATGAGCAGTTCTTC
-,TRBJ2-5,-,TRBV2,CASREDSQETQYF,TGTGCCAGCAGAGAGGACTCCCAAGAGACCCAGTACTTC
-,TRBJ2-6,-,TRBV4-3,CASSLQESGANVLTF,TGCGCCAGCAGCCTACAGGAGTCTGGGGCCAACGTCCTGACTTTC
-,TRBJ1-1,-,TRBV7-9,CASSFSGVSTEAFF,TGTGCCAGCAGCTTCTCCGGGGTAAGCACTGAAGCTTTCTTT
-,TRBJ1-6,few,TRBV7-2,CAIQTGIDNSPLHF,TGTGCCATCCAAACAGGGATTGACAATTCACCCCTCCACTTT
TRBD2,TRBJ2-3,-,TRBV5-1,CASSLRSGGLTDTQYF,TGCGCCAGCAGCTTGAGAAGCGGGGGGCTCACAGATACGCAGTATTTT
TRBD1,TRBJ1-6,-,TRBV3-1/TRBV3-2,CASSQGTGTNSPLHF,TGTGCCAGCAGCCAGGGGACAGGGACGAATTCACCCCTCCACTTT
TRBD1,TRBJ1-1,-,TRBV19,CASTGTGKLTEAFF,TGTGCCAGTACGGGGACAGGGAAGCTAACTGAAGCTTTCTTT
-,TRBJ1-1,few,TRBV11-2,CASSLANAVNTEAFF,TGTGCCAGCAGCTTAGCAAACGCAGTGAACACTGAAGCTTTCTTT
-,TRBJ2-1,-,TRBV7-2,CASSPRSGEQFF,TGTGCCAGCAGCCCACGGAGTGGGGAGCAGTTCTTC
TRBD1,TRBJ1-1,-,TRBV11-2,CASSYGQGDTEAFF,TGTGCCAGCAGCTACGGACAGGGCGACACTGAAGCTTTCTTT
-,TRBJ1-2,-,TRBV3-1/TRBV3-2,CASSQAGGYGYTF,TGTGCCAGCAGCCAAGCGGGGGGATATGGCTACACCTTC
TRBD1,TRBJ1-2,-,TRBV19,CASSFDRGLNGYTF,TGTGCCAGTAGTTTCGACAGGGGGCTTAATGGCTACACCTTC
-,TRBJ1-1,-,TRBV27,CASGQSGNTEAFF,TGTGCCAGTGGACAGAGTGGGAACACTGAAGCTTTCTTT
-,TRBJ1-2,few,TRBV14,CASSQEIGGGYTF,TGTGCCAGCAGCCAAGAGATTGGAGGTGGCTACACCTTC
TRBD1,TRBJ1-6,-,TRBV24-1,CAPCTRGLGSPLHF,TGTGCCCCTTGTACCAGGGGGCTCGGTTCACCCCTCCACTTT
TRBD1,TRBJ1-3,once,TRBV7-2,CASSFTVGQGSPGNTIYF,TGTGCCAGCAGCTTTACTGTGGGACAGGGATCCCCTGGAAACACCATATATTTT
-,TRBJ1-1,once,TRBV18,CASHPWGRNTEAFF,TGTGCCAGCCATCCGTGGGGCAGGAACACTGAAGCTTTCTTT
-,TRBJ1-5,-,TRBV6-1,CASRTGTFSNQPQHF,TGTGCCAGCAGGACTGGGACATTCAGCAATCAGCCCCAGCATTTT
-,TRBJ1-6,-,TRBV19,CASSAQPMRGEAPLHF,TGTGCCAGTAGTGCCCAACCAATGCGGGGGGAGGCACCCCTCCACTTT
TRBD2,TRBJ2-2,many,TRBV7-2,CASSLGGLPTGELFF,TGTGCCAGCAGCTTAGGGGGACTACCCACCGGGGAGCTGTTTTTT
-,TRBJ1-2,-,TRBV30,CAWSVGGPTGGYTF,TGTGCCTGGAGTGTAGGAGGACCGACGGGTGGCTACACCTTC
-,TRBJ2-3,-,TRBV7-9,CASSTGLVRDTQYF,TGTGCCAGCAGCACCGGACTGGTACGGGATACGCAGTATTTT
TRBD2,TRBJ2-3,-,TRBV5-1,CASSPAGGQADTQYF,TGCGCCAGCAGCCCGGCGGGGGGGCAAGCAGATACGCAGTATTTT
-,TRBJ1-2,-,TRBV5-1,CASSLEYRSGYTF,TGCGCCAGCAGTTTGGAGTACAGGTCTGGCTACACCTTC
-,TRBJ2-2,-,TRBV18,CASSPGVASTGELFF,TGTGCCAGCTCACCAGGTGTAGCGTCTACCGGGGAGCTGTTTTTT
-,TRBJ1-2,-,TRBV24-1,CATSDFGGQGGRGYTF,TGTGCCACCAGTGATTTTGGTGGGCAGGGCGGCCGTGGCTACACCTTC
-,TRBJ1-2,few,TRBV19,CASIPGHRSYGYTF,TGTGCCAGTATTCCGGGACACCGAAGCTATGGCTACACCTTC
TRBD2,TRBJ2-1,-,TRBV9,CASSVGWTSGQNEQFF,TGTGCCAGCAGCGTAGGCTGGACTAGCGGGCAGAATGAGCAGTTCTTC